This T cell receptor (beta chain) comes out of a study of blood T cell repertoires in COVID-19. Study information: Sources were T cells, B-cell-depleted T cells, or PBMCs; the material itself was cDNA or gDNA.

Produced via immunoSEQ multiplex PCR; TCRdb's table is partial and in-frame only. Seen here are 200,000 to 250,000 clones, roughly four fifths observed once, and the top ten hold nearly 5%. Participants spanned ages 18 to 89 years and resided in over 20 US areas. Which cohort a participant joined came from the clinical history participants gave. Those designated as exposed participants met a COVID-19 case within 2 weeks before study entry. V lost 6 bases to trimming and J lost 5 bases, with 13 bases between them. The CDR3 runs to 13 residues. Germline V gives CDR1 MNHEY, CDR2 SVGAGI. This clone has just one count.

The rearrangement joins TRBV6-5 to TRBJ2-5; a possible D gene is TRBD2 (6 bases). Sequenced material: PBMCs or T cells enriched from blood (not recorded which). The TCR comes from a woman in her forties or fifties who had been exposed to COVID-19. The CDR3 region is CASRSWGRETQYF. CDR3 sequence (DNA): TGTGCCAGCAGGTCCTGGGGGAGGGAGACCCAGTACTTC.